This TCR beta chain comes out of a study of identical twins (dated by TCRdb to about 2016). Regarding the study in general: To test whether fetal clonotypes persist, the study used deep sequencing on TCR alpha and beta repertoires from monozygotic twins, unrelated adults of various ages, and cord blood. To rule out contamination, replicate twin experiments were performed at different times with different library preparation protocols.

All donors were healthy Caucasians. Study-wide findings and limitations: Invariant T cells such as MAIT and iNKT could partly confound zero-insertion analyses, though diverse VJ usage argued against this for most clonotypes. The excess sharing between twins in beta out-of-frame sequences was weaker because fewer shared sequences reduced the signal-to-noise ratio. Fewer insertions were carried by abundant cord blood beta clonotypes, a similar but weaker trend appeared in young adult naive repertoires, and no such trend appeared in memory repertoires. Out-of-frame TCR alpha sequences shared between twins showed an excess of low generation-probability sequences compared with coincidental sharing between unrelated individuals. Conclusions relied on cross-sectional statistical analysis, since the same donors could not be followed over many years. Out-of-frame TCR alpha sharing in monozygotic twins was systematically underestimated by recombination models, whereas sharing between unrelated individuals was in agreement with the recombination models.

Points on this clonotype: Its specific antigen is unknown. Base qualities were left out, and no much larger clone turns up one base away.

Library construction relied on 5' RACE. Data came from an Illumina HiSeq 2000. Template switching added a universal primer binding site, and the final cDNA carried a unique molecular identifier that allowed TCR cDNA molecules to be counted accurately. Specific primers in the conserved constant-segment region were used to synthesize first-strand cDNA for the TCR alpha and beta chains. Each cDNA library was double barcoded, with a SMART-Mk sample barcode plus Illumina barcodes, to control for contamination. TruSeq adapter sequences and Illumina sample barcodes were added in two successive PCR steps. Sequencing of the TCR alpha and beta cDNA libraries was done on the Illumina HiSeq platform using custom primers. The original pipeline was this. Unique molecular identifiers were extracted from raw reads with MiGEC, and CDR3 positions were determined with MiXCR. Recombination models were inferred per individual with the repgenHMM and IGoR tools using an EM algorithm. The analysis of shared clonotypes was done with the tcR package in R, with sharing normalized by the product of cloneset sizes. To study raw recombination without the effects of thymic and clonal selection, out-of-frame nonproductive sequences were analyzed. The public reads were reprocessed in TCRdb via fastp at Q25 and MiXCR, keeping in-frame beta chains. Each entry is one CDR3 protein sequence, shown with its most common DNA and genes. For this entry, the V and J calls and clone size follow TCRdb and not the study's own pipeline. The sample table records 1.5 million to 2 million distinct CDR3 sequences; under 35% of these occur just once. The ten top clones hold approximately 0.29% of the sample.

Sequences were obtained from cord blood. The sequence was obtained from a newborn girl in good health.

The DNA is TGTGCCAGCAGCAAAGCGGGGGATCGAAGCTCCTACGAGCAGTACTTC. It is translated as CASSKAGDRSSYEQYF. The chain joins TRBV21-1 to TRBJ2-7. TRBV21-1 is a pseudogene segment. The CDR3 runs 16 amino acids, cysteine and phenylalanine included. The retained sequence is limited to the CDR3, 48 bases, with the frame set at the first base.